These T cell receptor beta chains were read from a single sample in a study of blood T cell repertoires in COVID-19. The repertoire was sequenced with immunoSEQ multiplex PCR; TCRdb's copy has only in-frame clones and lacks some. Of a few hundred thousand clones in the sample, approximately 90% were seen once. The specimen was PBMCs or T cells enriched from blood (not recorded which). Receptors originate from a woman aged 18-29 years in a cohort exposed to, infected with or recovered from COVID-19 (not recorded which). CDR3s include the opening cysteine and the closing phenylalanine or tryptophan. D genes are given only for firm matches. Clone size is not always given. Where it is, it says once, few, many or a class for expanded clones.

V gene,J gene,clone size,D gene,CDR3 protein,CDR3 DNA
TRBV5-1,TRBJ2-3,-,-,CASSLGPAGVTTDTQYF,TGCGCCAGCAGCTTGGGACCCGCAGGGGTCACCACAGATACGCAGTATTTT
TRBV19,TRBJ2-1,few,-,CASSMQKRDYNEQFF,TGTGCCAGTAGTATGCAAAAACGGGACTACAATGAGCAGTTCTTC
TRBV3-1/TRBV3-2,TRBJ2-5,once,TRBD2,CASSQETSGGAIVTQYF,TGTGCCAGCAGCCAAGAGACTAGCGGGGGGGCCATAGTGACCCAGTACTTC
TRBV20-1,TRBJ1-2,-,-,CSVRDYGYTF,TGCAGTGTCAGGGACTATGGCTACACCTTC
TRBV7-7,TRBJ2-3,-,-,CASSLGPPDTDTQYF,TGTGCCAGCAGCTTGGGCCCCCCCGACACAGATACGCAGTATTTT
TRBV24-1,TRBJ2-2,-,-,CATSDYITGELFF,TGTGCCACCAGCGATTACATAACCGGGGAGCTGTTTTTT
TRBV6-5,TRBJ1-6,once,-,CASSYSGQINSPLHF,TGTGCCAGCAGTTACTCCGGACAGATTAATTCACCCCTCCACTTT
TRBV27,TRBJ1-1,-,TRBD1,CASSFDRATEAFF,TGTGCCAGCAGTTTCGACAGGGCCACTGAAGCTTTCTTT
TRBV6-6,TRBJ2-3,-,TRBD2,CASSHPRGGLANTSTDTQYF,TGTGCCAGCAGTCACCCACGCGGGGGACTAGCAAACACTAGCACAGATACGCAGTATTTT
TRBV19,TRBJ1-2,-,TRBD1,CASSTQGAHYGYTF,TGTGCCAGTAGCACACAGGGGGCGCACTATGGCTACACCTTC
TRBV21-1,TRBJ1-2,-,-,CATGIGTSNGYTF,TGTGCCACAGGAATCGGGACATCCAATGGCTACACCTTC